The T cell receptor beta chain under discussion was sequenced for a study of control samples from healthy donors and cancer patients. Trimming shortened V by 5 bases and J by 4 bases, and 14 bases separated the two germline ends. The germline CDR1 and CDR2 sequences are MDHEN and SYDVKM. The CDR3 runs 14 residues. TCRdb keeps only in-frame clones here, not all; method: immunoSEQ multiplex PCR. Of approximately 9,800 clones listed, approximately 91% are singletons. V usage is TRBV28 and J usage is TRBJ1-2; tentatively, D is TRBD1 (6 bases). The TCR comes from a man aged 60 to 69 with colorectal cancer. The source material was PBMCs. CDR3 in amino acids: CASSSSGVPYGYTF. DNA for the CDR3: TGTGCCAGCAGTAGCTCAGGGGTACCCTATGGCTACACCTTC.